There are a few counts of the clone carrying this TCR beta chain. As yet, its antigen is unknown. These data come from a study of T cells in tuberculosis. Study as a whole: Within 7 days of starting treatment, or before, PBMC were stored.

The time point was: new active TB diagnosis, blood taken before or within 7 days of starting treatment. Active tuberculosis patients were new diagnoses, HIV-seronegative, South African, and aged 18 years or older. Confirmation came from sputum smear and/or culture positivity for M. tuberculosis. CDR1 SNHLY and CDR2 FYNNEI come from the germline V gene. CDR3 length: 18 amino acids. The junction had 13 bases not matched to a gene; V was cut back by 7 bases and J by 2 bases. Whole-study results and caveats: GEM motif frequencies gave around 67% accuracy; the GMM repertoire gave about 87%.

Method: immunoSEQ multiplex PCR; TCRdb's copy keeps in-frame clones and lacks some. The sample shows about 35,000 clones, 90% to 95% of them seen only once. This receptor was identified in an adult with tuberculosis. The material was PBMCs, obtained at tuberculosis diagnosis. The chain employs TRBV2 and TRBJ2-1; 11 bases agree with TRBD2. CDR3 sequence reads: CASNPPGTSGLTYNEQFF. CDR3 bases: TGTGCCAGCAACCCCCCCGGGACTAGCGGACTAACCTACAATGAGCAGTTCTTC.